The rows below give T cell receptor beta chains drawn from one sample of a study of blood T cell repertoires in COVID-19. Sequencing used immunoSEQ multiplex PCR; TCRdb keeps in-frame clones, though not all of them. The sample holds about 180,000 clones; around 86% are singletons and the top ten take 6% to 8.5%. The sequenced sample was peripheral blood. These TCRs come from a woman in her seventies with COVID-19, enrolled during active disease. Each CDR3 is given with its conserved first and last residue. The order of the fields is clone size, D gene, V gene, J gene, CDR3 protein, CDR3 DNA. The D gene is left open where the match is weak. The listing skips clone size in some rows; elsewhere it reads once, few, many or a size class.

-,-,TRBV19,TRBJ1-2,CASSEPANYGYTF,TGTGCCAGTAGTGAACCGGCTAACTATGGCTACACCTTC
-,-,TRBV7-2,TRBJ1-1,CASSIASNTEAFF,TGTGCCAGCAGCATAGCCAGTAACACTGAAGCTTTCTTT
-,-,TRBV3-1/TRBV3-2,TRBJ2-3,CASSQAGSTDTQYF,TGTGCCAGCAGCCAAGCGGGTAGCACAGATACGCAGTATTTT
-,-,TRBV28,TRBJ2-7,CASGSFGASSSYEQYF,TGTGCCAGCGGATCGTTTGGAGCTTCCAGCTCCTACGAGCAGTACTTC
once,TRBD1,TRBV24-1,TRBJ2-5,CATSDRRQGETQYF,TGTGCCACCAGTGACCGCAGACAGGGAGAGACCCAGTACTTC
-,-,TRBV29-1,TRBJ2-7,CSVGQLLAEQYF,TGCAGCGTTGGACAGCTCTTGGCCGAGCAGTACTTC
-,TRBD1,TRBV27,TRBJ2-7,CASSSGTGAFYEQYF,TGTGCCAGCAGCTCCGGGACAGGGGCCTTCTACGAGCAGTACTTC
-,TRBD2,TRBV12-5,TRBJ2-2,CASGKDVAGVGTGELFF,TGTGCTAGTGGCAAGGACGTAGCGGGAGTAGGGACCGGGGAGCTGTTTTTT
-,TRBD2,TRBV6-2/TRBV6-3,TRBJ2-7,CASSRGLAGLYEQYF,TGTGCCAGCAGCCGCGGACTAGCGGGACTCTACGAGCAGTACTTC
-,TRBD1,TRBV19,TRBJ1-1,CASSIANRGSEAFF,TGTGCCAGTAGTATAGCAAACAGGGGATCTGAAGCTTTCTTT
-,-,TRBV2,TRBJ1-5,CASSRQGSNQPQHF,TGTGCCAGCAGTCGTCAGGGTTCCAATCAGCCCCAGCATTTT
-,-,TRBV28,TRBJ1-6,CASSLRGKNSPLHF,TGTGCCAGCAGTTTAAGGGGGAAAAATTCACCCCTCCACTTT
-,-,TRBV6-5,TRBJ1-3,CASSYDLASTIYF,TGTGCCAGCAGTTACGATCTGGCCAGCACCATATATTTT
-,-,TRBV10-3,TRBJ2-7,CAISDRGKSSYEQYF,TGTGCCATCAGTGATCGGGGGAAGAGCTCCTACGAGCAGTACTTC
few,-,TRBV6-6,TRBJ1-1,CASSYARDTEAFF,TGTGCCAGCAGTTACGCGAGAGACACTGAAGCTTTCTTT
-,TRBD1,TRBV15,TRBJ1-2,CATSRDDRGHYGYTF,TGTGCCACCAGCAGAGACGACAGGGGCCACTATGGCTACACCTTC
-,TRBD2,TRBV7-9,TRBJ2-1,CASSYSLSGFGNEQFF,TGTGCCAGCAGCTATAGCCTTAGCGGGTTCGGCAATGAGCAGTTCTTC
-,TRBD1,TRBV19,TRBJ2-6,CASSPGTGSGANVLTF,TGTGCCAGTAGTCCAGGGACAGGCTCTGGGGCCAACGTCCTGACTTTC
-,TRBD1,TRBV7-9,TRBJ2-3,CASIPRQGWTDTQYF,TGTGCCAGCATCCCTCGACAGGGGTGGACAGATACGCAGTATTTT
few,TRBD1,TRBV6-2/TRBV6-3,TRBJ1-1,CASRPGTGWGTAFF,TGTGCCAGCAGGCCTGGGACAGGGTGGGGGACAGCTTTCTTT
once,-,TRBV5-1,TRBJ2-2,CASSPYNTGELFF,TGCGCCAGCAGCCCCTATAACACCGGGGAGCTGTTTTTT
-,-,TRBV7-9,TRBJ2-7,CASSFSQGHTYEQYF,TGTGCCAGCAGCTTTAGCCAGGGGCACACCTACGAGCAGTACTTC
-,-,TRBV14,TRBJ2-3,CASSQRSQATSTDTQYF,TGTGCCAGCAGCCAACGCTCACAGGCTACTAGCACAGATACGCAGTATTTT
-,TRBD1,TRBV28,TRBJ1-2,CASSLPGQGLIGYTF,TGTGCCAGCAGTCTTCCGGGACAGGGCCTTATTGGCTACACCTTC
-,-,TRBV18,TRBJ1-2,CASSPAGVDYGYTF,TGTGCCAGCTCACCAGCAGGGGTCGACTATGGCTACACCTTC
-,-,TRBV19,TRBJ1-6,CASSIDPGSRSPLHF,TGTGCCAGTAGTATAGACCCGGGTTCAAGATCACCCCTCCACTTT
-,-,TRBV6-6,TRBJ1-1,CASSIQGGTEAFF,TGTGCCAGCTCCATACAGGGAGGGACTGAAGCTTTCTTT
-,TRBD2,TRBV10-3,TRBJ2-1,CAISEFGSGSPTSAEQFF,TGTGCCATCAGTGAGTTTGGTAGCGGGAGCCCCACCTCCGCCGAGCAGTTCTTC
once,-,TRBV5-1,TRBJ2-1,CASSLRQRSYNEQFF,TGCGCCAGCAGCCTCCGACAACGCTCCTACAATGAGCAGTTCTTC
-,-,TRBV5-1,TRBJ2-3,CASSLGLPTDTQYF,TGCGCCAGCAGCTTGGGACTACCCACAGATACGCAGTATTTT
-,-,TRBV19,TRBJ1-2,CASSPRRQEGNGYTF,TGTGCCAGTAGTCCAAGAAGACAGGAAGGGAATGGCTACACCTTC
-,-,TRBV20-1,TRBJ1-2,CSARVARGYTF,TGCAGTGCTAGAGTCGCGAGGGGCTACACCTTC
-,TRBD1,TRBV10-3,TRBJ2-7,CAISGAGATGDSYEQYF,TGTGCCATCAGTGGGGCCGGGGCCACAGGGGATTCCTACGAGCAGTACTTC
-,TRBD1,TRBV24-1,TRBJ2-2,CATSDLEGRTGNTGELFF,TGTGCCACCAGTGATTTGGAGGGCCGGACAGGAAACACCGGGGAGCTGTTTTTT
few,-,TRBV3-1/TRBV3-2,TRBJ1-3,CASSQSPGISGNTIYF,TGTGCCAGCAGCCAATCACCAGGGATCTCTGGAAACACCATATATTTT
-,TRBD2,TRBV24-1,TRBJ2-5,CATSDRGGSLGETQYF,TGTGCCACCAGTGATCGGGGGGGGTCCCTAGGGGAGACCCAGTACTTC
-,-,TRBV7-8,TRBJ1-1,CATDSGEGPEAFF,TGTGCCACCGATAGTGGGGAGGGCCCTGAAGCTTTCTTT
-,-,TRBV5-4,TRBJ2-3,CASSLANRATDTQYF,TGTGCCAGCAGCTTGGCCAACAGGGCAACAGATACGCAGTATTTT
-,TRBD1,TRBV24-1,TRBJ2-1,CATSDSGQGAKEQFF,TGTGCCACCAGTGATTCGGGACAGGGGGCGAAGGAGCAGTTCTTC
-,TRBD1,TRBV28,TRBJ1-1,CASSPIGQGSEAFF,TGTGCCAGCAGTCCGATAGGACAGGGTTCTGAAGCTTTCTTT
-,-,TRBV19,TRBJ1-5,CASRKTGSLPQHF,TGTGCCAGTAGAAAAACAGGGTCGCTGCCCCAGCATTTT
-,-,TRBV30,TRBJ2-6,CAWGGGGANVLTF,TGTGCCTGGGGAGGAGGTGGGGCCAACGTCCTGACTTTC
-,TRBD1,TRBV2,TRBJ1-5,CASSETDRAQPQHF,TGTGCCAGCAGTGAAACGGACAGGGCTCAGCCCCAGCATTTT
-,TRBD2,TRBV5-5,TRBJ2-5,CASSLGLAGPQETQYF,TGTGCCAGCAGCTTGGGACTAGCGGGACCTCAAGAGACCCAGTACTTC
-,-,TRBV5-1,TRBJ1-1,CASSLTENTEAFF,TGCGCCAGCAGCTTGACAGAGAACACTGAAGCTTTCTTT
-,-,TRBV5-1,TRBJ2-7,CASSPSLGRASYEQYF,TGCGCCAGCAGCCCATCGCTGGGGAGAGCATCCTACGAGCAGTACTTC
-,-,TRBV7-8,TRBJ1-3,CASSFTGSGNTIYF,TGTGCCAGCAGCTTCACAGGGTCCGGAAACACCATATATTTT
few,-,TRBV3-1/TRBV3-2,TRBJ1-5,CASSFEGNQPQHF,TGTGCCAGCAGCTTCGAGGGCAATCAGCCCCAGCATTTT
-,TRBD1,TRBV5-4,TRBJ2-3,CASSSSRTGRTDTQYF,TGTGCCAGCAGCTCCTCCAGGACAGGACGCACAGATACGCAGTATTTT
-,TRBD1,TRBV19,TRBJ2-7,CASSMVRQGSSEQYF,TGTGCCAGTAGTATGGTCCGACAGGGATCTAGCGAGCAGTACTTC
-,-,TRBV30,TRBJ2-2,CAWRQRGTGELFF,TGTGCCTGGAGACAAAGGGGCACCGGGGAGCTGTTTTTT
-,-,TRBV19,TRBJ2-1,CASSIPNRFYNEQFF,TGTGCCAGTAGTATCCCCAATCGGTTTTACAATGAGCAGTTCTTC
once,-,TRBV6-5,TRBJ2-7,CASRGVTAYEQYF,TGTGCCAGCAGAGGGGTAACGGCCTACGAGCAGTACTTC